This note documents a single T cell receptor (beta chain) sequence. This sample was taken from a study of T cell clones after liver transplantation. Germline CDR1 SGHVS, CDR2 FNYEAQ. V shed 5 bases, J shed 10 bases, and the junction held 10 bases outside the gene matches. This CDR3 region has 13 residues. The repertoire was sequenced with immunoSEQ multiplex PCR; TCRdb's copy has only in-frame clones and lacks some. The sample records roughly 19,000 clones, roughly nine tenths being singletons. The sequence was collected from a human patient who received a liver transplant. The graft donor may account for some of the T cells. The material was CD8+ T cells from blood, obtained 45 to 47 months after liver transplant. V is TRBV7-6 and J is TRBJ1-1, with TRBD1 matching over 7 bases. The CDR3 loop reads CASSQIGRGLAFF. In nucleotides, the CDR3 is TGTGCCAGCAGCCAGATCGGCAGGGGGTTAGCTTTCTTT.